This TCR beta chain was found in a study of T cell responses to AZD1222 COVID-19 vaccine. The repertoire was sequenced with immunoSEQ multiplex PCR; TCRdb's copy has only in-frame clones and lacks some. The data contain about 6,100 clones, 87% of them seen just once; the ten biggest clones take up roughly 15%. V lost 5 bases to trimming and J lost 9 bases; unmatched junction nucleotides: 12. Germline V gene sequence: CDR1 MNHEY, CDR2 SMNVEV (reference sequence). The CDR3 spans 16 residues. Study results and limitations: Donors were largely white British and mainly female; clonal diversity was possibly underestimated. Spike was spanned by vaccine-associated CD4 TCRs, with dominance at 160-218 and 743-854. Rises in breadth and depth of Spike-specific TCRs came after two AZD1222 doses. Seropositive AZD1222 recipients at baseline numbered only five or six.

Worth noting for this clone: Its antigen is still unknown.

The input for sequencing was peripheral blood, taken 28 days after the second AZD1222 dose. This receptor was identified in an adult who received the AZD1222 COVID-19 vaccine. This rearrangement joins TRBV27 to TRBJ2-1; TRBD2 agrees at 11 bases. CDR3 sequence reads: CASSRFGGLAGTEQFF. Written as DNA, the CDR3 is TGTGCCAGCAGTCGATTCGGTGGACTAGCGGGTACTGAGCAGTTCTTC.